These T cell receptor beta chains were read from a single sample in a study of cytomegalovirus exposure and HLA in healthy donors. Sequenced by immunoSEQ multiplex PCR; TCRdb stores in-frame clones only, minus some. The sample records approximately 140,000 clones, 60% to 80% being singletons. Specimen: PBMCs. The receptors stem from a male donor in good health and CMV-seronegative. Both conserved end residues are part of each CDR3. Each record gives: J gene, V gene, clone size, CDR3 protein. Clone sizes are given selectively: once, few, many, or a class where the clone is expanded.

TRBJ2-2 TRBV6-1 - CASIPTSGYTGELFF
TRBJ2-7 TRBV27 - CASSPPAGAREQYF
TRBJ1-6 TRBV28 - CASSADRASVPLHF
TRBJ1-1 TRBV7-9 few CASSLGRGLQKGNTEAFF
TRBJ1-3 TRBV7-2 few CASSLGWTLGNTIYF
TRBJ2-3 TRBV15 - CATSRDLSSGTGPDTQYF
TRBJ1-2 TRBV5-4 - CASSILAGAHGYTF
TRBJ2-2 TRBV5-1 - CASRIHEAGELFF
TRBJ1-6 TRBV6-1 - CASSESYIPSPLHF
TRBJ2-1 TRBV7-2 few CASSFTGTNSYNEQFF
TRBJ2-1 TRBV11-2 - CASSLVRGVNEQFF
TRBJ1-1 TRBV29-1 once CSVEGRGRETEAFF
TRBJ2-7 TRBV28 - CASSRTGQTYEQYF
TRBJ1-3 TRBV7-2 - CASSEQGAGNTIYF
TRBJ1-5 TRBV28 - CASSYPRHSNQPQHF
TRBJ2-3 TRBV28 once CASTQSGTDTQYF
TRBJ1-1 TRBV7-8 - CASSLERGSVEAFF
TRBJ2-3 TRBV28 - CASSLGGLTDTQYF
TRBJ1-6 TRBV14 - CASSPGLNSPLHF
TRBJ2-1 TRBV7-3 few CASSLSSGGINEQFF
TRBJ1-3 TRBV7-9 - CSSSFPRAGIYF
TRBJ1-1 TRBV28 - CASTLPSTEAFF
TRBJ1-6 TRBV30 - CAWSVKGSNSPLHF
TRBJ1-2 TRBV7-2 once CASSPRAYGYTF
TRBJ1-4 TRBV5-1 - CASSLQGRNEKLFF
TRBJ2-5 TRBV9 - CASNTRGGETQYF
TRBJ2-6 TRBV28 - CASERGQGYSGANVLTF
TRBJ2-7 TRBV7-9 - CASSLSGTFYEQYF
TRBJ2-1 TRBV6-1 - CASTTGGLGNEQFF
TRBJ2-5 TRBV5-5 - CASSNSGTGVWTQYF
TRBJ1-1 TRBV5-6 - CASSLGAADTEAFF
TRBJ2-7 TRBV28 few CASSTQGGVDEQYF
TRBJ2-7 TRBV19 - CASSSGSYEQYF
TRBJ2-3 TRBV5-4 - CASSSGLAADTQYF
TRBJ1-5 TRBV28 - CASRPGQGINQPQHF
TRBJ2-1 TRBV19 once CASRGPGLAGPSSYNEQFF
TRBJ2-4 TRBV5-1 - CASSLGGPRKNIQYF
TRBJ2-5 TRBV2 few CASSGLAGETQYF
TRBJ2-7 TRBV2 - CASAGTSAFSLEQYF
TRBJ1-1 TRBV11-3 once CASSFQGTNTEAFF
TRBJ1-5 TRBV4-1 - CASSQGGAQPQHF
TRBJ1-2 TRBV29-1 - CSVTGKSNYGYTF
TRBJ2-5 TRBV6-1 once CASSERGGRETQYF
TRBJ1-1 TRBV9 - CASSLSQGNTEAFF
TRBJ1-2 TRBV28 - CASSQDRGVVGYTF